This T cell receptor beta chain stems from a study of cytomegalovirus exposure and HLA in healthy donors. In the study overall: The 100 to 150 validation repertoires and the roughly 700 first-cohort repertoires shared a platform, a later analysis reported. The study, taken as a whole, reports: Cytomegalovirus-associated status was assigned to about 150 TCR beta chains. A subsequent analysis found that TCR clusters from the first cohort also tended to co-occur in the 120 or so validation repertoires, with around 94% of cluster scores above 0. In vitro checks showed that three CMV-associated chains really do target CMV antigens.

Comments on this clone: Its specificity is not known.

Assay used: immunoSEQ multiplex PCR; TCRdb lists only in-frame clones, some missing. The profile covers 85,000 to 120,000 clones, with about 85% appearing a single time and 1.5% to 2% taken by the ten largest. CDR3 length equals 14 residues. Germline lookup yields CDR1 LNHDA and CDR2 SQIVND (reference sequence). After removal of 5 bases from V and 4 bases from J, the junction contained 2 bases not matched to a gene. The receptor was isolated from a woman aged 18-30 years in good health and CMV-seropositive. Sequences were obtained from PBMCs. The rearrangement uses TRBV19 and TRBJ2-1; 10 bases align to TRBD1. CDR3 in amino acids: CASSWDRGYNEQFF. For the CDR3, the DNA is TGTGCCAGTAGTTGGGACAGGGGTTACAATGAGCAGTTCTTC.